A single sample is the source of the 7 T cell receptor beta chains below, sequenced in a study of cytomegalovirus exposure and HLA in healthy donors. The table came from immunoSEQ multiplex PCR; TCRdb's copy has only in-frame clones and leaves some out. In the table there are roughly 330,000 clones, about nine tenths of which are singletons. Sequencing was carried out using PBMCs. These receptors originate from a woman aged 25 to 39 in good health and CMV-seropositive.

The chain joins TRBV5-4 to TRBJ2-5, with D possibly being TRBD1 (5 bases). The CDR3 has 14 amino acids. Trimming shortened V by 4 bases and J by 1 base, and 11 bases separated the two germline ends. Looked up from germline, CDR1 is SGHNT and CDR2 is YYREEE (reference sequence). The CDR3 sequence is CASSLRQSQETQYF. The CDR3 DNA follows: TGTGCCAGCAGCCTAAGACAGAGCCAAGAGACCCAGTACTTC. Supplemented by reference TRBV5-4 and TRBJ2-5, the full variable domain reads ETGVTQSPTHLIKTRGQQVTLRCSSQSGHNTVSWYQQALGQGPQFIFQYYREEENGRGNFPPRFSGLQFPNYSSELNVNALELDDSALYLCASSLRQSQETQYFGPGTRLLVL.

V usage is TRBV5-1 and J usage is TRBJ2-1; TRBD1 is a possible D gene (5 bases). CDR1 and CDR2 from the germline V gene are SGHRS and YFSETQ. Trimming took off 3 bases at V and 7 bases at J, with 17 bases between the two ends. The CDR3 is 15 amino acids. For the CDR3, the DNA is TGCGCCAGCAGCTACTTAGGGGCTGGGGCGAATGAGCAGTTCTTC. This translates into CASSYLGAGANEQFF.

This chain links TRBV28 with TRBJ1-5, with D possibly matching TRBD1 (6 bases). The CDR3 spans 16 residues. The V gene lost 5 bases and the J gene lost 0 bases, with 14 bases spanning the gap. Germline V lookup: CDR1 MDHEN, CDR2 SYDVKM. The CDR3 nucleotides are TGTGCCAGCAGTCCCCGGGACATAGATAGCAATCAGCCCCAGCATTTT. It specifies CASSPRDIDSNQPQHF.

The chain has TRBV5-1 and TRBJ2-7, with 12 bases matching TRBD2. The CDR3 spans 18 residues. V was clipped by 0 bases and J by 0 bases; unmatched bases: 7. The germline gives CDR1 SGHRS, CDR2 YFSETQ. The CDR3 spells CASSLVSSGGVSSYEQYF. The CDR3 coding sequence is TGCGCCAGCAGCTTGGTCTCTAGCGGGGGGGTGAGCTCCTACGAGCAGTACTTC.

CDR3 region: CASSVSSASRYEQYF. CDR3 DNA: TGTGCCAGCAGTGTTTCGTCCGCATCCCGTTACGAGCAGTACTTC. The chain uses TRBV27 and TRBJ2-7; no clear D gene. CDR1 and CDR2 from the germline V gene are MNHEY and SMNVEV (reference sequence). Between the trimmed V and J ends, which lost 5 bases and 4 bases, there was a span of 18 bases. The CDR3 length is 15 residues.

The CDR3 DNA follows: TGCGCCAGCAGCCAAGAATCGGGCAGCCACACTGAAGCTTTCTTT. Translation gives CASSQESGSHTEAFF. The chain uses TRBV4-3 and TRBJ1-1, with D hard to call. The CDR3 extends over 15 amino acids. The germline V and J ends were trimmed by 0 bases and 3 bases, with 11 bases remaining between them. Germline V gene sequence: CDR1 LGHNA, CDR2 YSLEER.

V gene TRBV6-5 combines with J gene TRBJ1-4, with TRBD1 matching 7 bases. The CDR3 loop spans 16 amino acids. CDR1 and CDR2 (germline): MNHEY, SVGAGI. The junction had 17 bases not matched to a gene; V was cut back by 4 bases and J by 12 bases. The DNA of the CDR3 is TGTGCCAGCAGTTCCATCCACCCCAAGACAGGGATGGAACTGTTTTTT. Protein sequence: CASSSIHPKTGMELFF.